The 2 T cell receptor beta chains presented below share a single source sample, sequenced in a study of cytomegalovirus exposure and HLA in healthy donors. The PCR used 60 Vbeta and 13 Jbeta primers. Repertoires were generated with immunoSEQ multiplex PCR, while TCRdb's copy carries only in-frame clones and drops some. The sample lists some 200,000 clones, around 86% seen once, with roughly 2.5% in the top ten. What was sequenced was PBMCs. These receptors came from a woman aged 40 to 50 in good health and CMV-seronegative.

This sequence joins TRBV28 and TRBJ2-5, with no clear D. This CDR3 region has 13 residues. Per the germline V gene, CDR1 is MDHEN and CDR2 is SYDVKM. V lost 6 bases and J lost 4, with 12 bases in between. CDR3 sequence reads: CASSLGSLETQYF. The CDR3 DNA follows: TGTGCCAGCAGCCTGGGCAGCTTAGAGACCCAGTACTTC.

The V gene is TRBV7-2, the J gene TRBJ2-1; D gene ambiguous. Germline V gene lookup returns CDR1 SGHTA and CDR2 FQGNSA. V lost 1 base, J lost 4 bases, and 20 bases lay in between. This CDR3 has 18 amino acids. In DNA, the CDR3 is TGTGCCAGCAGCTTAGTAGTGGCCCGAACTAAAATTTACAATGAGCAGTTCTTC. It codes for CASSLVVARTKIYNEQFF.